This T cell receptor (beta chain) was identified during a study of cytomegalovirus exposure and HLA in healthy donors. The study's findings and limits: In an earlier analysis, about 87% or about 30%: the productive usage of most TCR beta V segments.

Germline V CDR1 and CDR2: SGHRS, YFSETQ. V was pared by 1 base and J by 5 bases, with 4 bases of the junction left unmatched. This CDR3 is built from 14 residues. With 60 Vbeta and 13 Jbeta primers, the PCR was carried out. The protocol was immunoSEQ multiplex PCR, while the TCRdb copy is restricted to in-frame clones and leaves out a portion. Among roughly 74,000 clones listed, 78% were seen once. Points on this clone: Its antigen is undetermined.

Specimen: PBMCs. This receptor was taken from a man aged 40-49 years in good health and CMV-seronegative. The chain employs TRBV5-1 and TRBJ2-3, with 7 bases lining up with TRBD2. This chain's CDR3 is CASSLSGEGDTQYF. The CDR3 nucleotides are TGCGCCAGCAGCTTGTCGGGGGAGGGAGATACGCAGTATTTT.